These 8 T cell receptor beta chains originate from one sample sequenced in a study of prognosis after radiotherapy for stage I lung cancer. The genomic DNA TCR beta CDR3 region underwent two rounds of multiplex PCR. With primers specific to each TRBV and TRBJ gene, the first-round PCR was performed. TCRdb passed the multiplex PCR reads through MiXCR, listing each CDR3 protein once. Of over 14,000 distinct CDR3 sequences in the sample, 25% to 35% were seen once. Sequenced material: PBMCs, taken before or after stereotactic body radiation therapy (not recorded which). All receptors derive from a donor over 45 with non-small cell lung cancer.

This clonotype was counted ten times or more. V usage is TRBV29-1 and J usage is TRBJ1-2, with 8 bases matching TRBD1. The CDR3 has 12 amino acids. V shed 8 bases and J 0 bases; nucleotides not matched to a gene: 2. Looked up from germline, CDR1 is SQVTM and CDR2 is ANQGSEA. In nucleotides, the CDR3 is TGCAGCATGGACAGGGCTAACTATGGCTACACCTTC. Residues: CSMDRANYGYTF.

In its sample, this clonotype was seen once. V is TRBV6-9 and J is TRBJ1-3; D uncertain. CDR3 size: 16 residues. Per the germline V gene, CDR1 is MNHGY and CDR2 is SVAAGI. Trimming took 3 bases from V and 2 from J, leaving 14 bases between them. CDR3 sequence: CASSYKRVSAGNTIYF. The CDR3, as DNA: TGTGCCAGCAGTTACAAAAGGGTCTCGGCTGGAAACACCATATATTTT.

In this sample, this clonotype is medium-sized (0.01 to 0.1%). This chain links TRBV11-2 with TRBJ2-1, with D maybe TRBD2 (5 bases). The CDR3 sequence is 15 residues long. Germline CDR1 SGHAT, CDR2 FQNNGV. Trimming pared 0 bases from V and 4 bases from J, leaving 10 bases between. The CDR3 reads CASSLDRGSYNEQFF. The CDR3 DNA reads TGTGCCAGCAGCTTAGATCGGGGATCTTACAATGAGCAGTTCTTC.

This clonotype was seen a handful of times. The CDR3 loop reads CATEGLDYGYTF. The CDR3 DNA is TGTGCCACCGAAGGGTTGGACTATGGCTACACCTTC. The chain links TRBV10-3 to TRBJ1-2; D is unclear. This CDR3 has 12 residues. The germline CDR1 and CDR2 sequences are ENHRY and SYGVKD. The germline V and J ends were trimmed by 10 bases and 3 bases, with 12 bases remaining between them.

With respect to this clonotype: Given a much more abundant clone one base away, this may be a read error. The chain couples TRBV7-8 to TRBJ2-3; 9 bases are a match to TRBD2. Germline CDR1 reads SGHVS; CDR2 reads FQNEAQ. The CDR3 is 13 residues long. The CDR3 coding sequence is TGTAGCGGGGCGGGAGGGCGGTCAGATACGCAGTATTTT. It translates to CSGAGGRSDTQYF. Filled out from reference TRBV7-8 and TRBJ2-3, the complete variable domain reads GAGVSQSPRYKVAKRGQDVALRCDPISGHVSLFWYQQALGQGPEFLTYFQNEAQLDKSGLPSDRFFAERPEGSVSTLKIQRTQQEDSAVYLCSGAGGRSDTQYFGPGTRLTVL.

By share, this clonotype ranks as medium-sized (0.01 to 0.1%). This CDR3 is CASSNTDTQYF. As DNA, the CDR3 is TGTGCCAGCAGTAACACAGATACGCAGTATTTT. The J gene is TRBJ2-3, the V gene TRBV6-1, with D uncertain. There are 11 residues in the CDR3. Trimming removed 5 bases at V and 2 bases at J, with 2 bases between. CDR1 is MNHNS and CDR2 is SASEGT in the germline V gene.

By sample fraction, this clonotype is medium-sized. This could be a read error, since a much larger clone is one nucleotide away. The V gene is TRBV27, the J gene TRBJ2-1; no clear D gene. Trimming took off 6 bases at V and 1 base at J, with 1 base between the two ends. The germline V gene has CDR1 MNHEY and CDR2 SMNVEV (reference sequence). This CDR3 region has 11 residues. This CDR3 reads CASRSYNEQFF. The CDR3 region has the DNA TGTGCCAGCAGGTCCTACAATGAGCAGTTCTTC.

As to this clonotype: Germline is not matched at one junction end, which may reflect a read error. J is TRBJ1-2 and V is TRBV28, with D possibly TRBD1 on 5 matching bases. Germline V lookup: CDR1 MDHEN, CDR2 SYDVKM. The CDR3 has 15 amino acids. CDR3 sequence reads: CARSPRDSTSYGYTF. The DNA for the CDR3 is TGTGCCAGAAGTCCCAGGGACTCGACCAGCTATGGCTACACATTC.